This TCR beta chain was profiled in a study of metastatic and nonmetastatic thyroid tumors. For the study at large: Repertoires were compared across blood and tumor or nodule tissue from malignant and benign thyroid patients.

Patients underwent thyroid surgery, and none had received any treatment before it. Study-wide results and caveats: Significantly higher TCR beta diversity was reportedly seen in malignant thyroid tumors than benign nodules, in blood and tumor.

This clone occurred many times. Its antigen is not known. The same CDR3 is also encoded by other DNA sequences in this sample. As originally analysed: Clinicopathological groups of papillary thyroid cancer showed CDR3 differences that were used to build a distant-metastasis classifier. TCRdb redid the clone calls on the PCR reads using MiXCR. The V and J calls shown here were made by TCRdb, not taken from the authors' results. The sample includes about 41,000 clones, 28% of them seen just once. The origin of this receptor is a male donor with papillary thyroid cancer or a benign thyroid nodule (not recorded which). Some clones in this sample may be carry-over from other donors' samples. Sequencing was performed on blood.

CDR3 loop: CASSLVASGSLYEQYF. DNA of the CDR3: TGTGCCAGCAGCTTAGTGGCTAGCGGGAGCTTGTACGAGCAGTACTTC. J is TRBJ2-7 and V is TRBV11-2, with TRBD2 identical over 10 bases. The CDR3 loop spans 16 amino acids. The V and J ends lost 1 base and 4 bases, in that order; junction bases with no gene match: 7. The germline CDR1 and CDR2 sequences are SGHAT and FQNNGV. Looking up the rest from reference TRBV11-2 and TRBJ2-7 gives the full variable domain: EAGVAQSPRYKIIEKRQSVAFWCNPISGHATLYWYQQILGQGPKLLIQFQNNGVVDDSQLPKDRFSAERLKGVDSTLKIQPAKLEDSAVYLCASSLVASGSLYEQYFGPGTRLTVT.